Shown below are 25 T cell receptor beta chains from a single sample sequenced in a study of control samples from healthy donors and cancer patients. Method: immunoSEQ multiplex PCR; TCRdb's copy keeps in-frame clones and lacks some. The sample carries about 130,000 clones, 75% to 95% recorded once. Specimen: blood. The receptor set was obtained from a man younger than 30 in good health.

This clone was counted a single time. The chain is built from TRBV2 and TRBJ2-2, with 9 bases fitting TRBD1. The CDR3 spans 15 residues. CDR1 SNHLY and CDR2 FYNNEI come from the germline V gene. The junction had 8 bases not matched to a gene; V was cut back by 7 bases and J by 5 bases. This CDR3 reads CASNVQGALTGELFF. CDR3 DNA: TGTGCCAGCAACGTACAGGGGGCGCTGACCGGGGAGCTGTTTTTT. Full variable domain (missing parts from reference TRBV2 and TRBJ2-2): EPEVTQTPSHQVTQMGQEVILRCVPISNHLYFYWYRQILGQKVEFLVSFYNNEISEKSEIFDDQFSVERPDGSNFTLKIRSTKLEDSAMYFCASNVQGALTGELFFGEGSRLTVL.

The chain employs TRBV6-5 and TRBJ2-7, with TRBD1 matching 9 bases. This CDR3 region has 15 residues. CDR1 is MNHEY and CDR2 is SVGAGI in the germline V gene. Unmatched junction bases numbered 16, after V lost 9 bases and J lost 7 bases. CDR3 amino acids: CASSEAGTGSREQYV. CDR3 nucleotide sequence: TGTGCCAGTTCGGAGGCGGGGACAGGGTCTCGAGAGCAGTACGTC.

The V call is TRBV12-3 or TRBV12-4, the J call TRBJ2-1; TRBD1 might be the D (6 bases). Trimming removed 8 bases at V and 6 bases at J, with 14 bases between. The CDR3 totals 13 residues. DNA of the CDR3: TGTGCCAGCGAGCTGAGGGGGTCCAATGAGCAGTTCTTC. It yields the protein CASELRGSNEQFF.

The genes are TRBV10-2 and TRBJ2-1, with 8 bases identical to TRBD2. This CDR3 region has 14 residues. Germline V gene lookup returns CDR1 WSHSY and CDR2 SAAADI. V gave up 6 bases and J gave up 5 bases; unmatched junction bases: 6. In DNA, the CDR3 is TGCGCCAGCAGCGAACTAGCGGTGAACAATGAGCAGTTCTTC. This gives the protein CASSELAVNNEQFF.

The genes are TRBV6-5 and TRBJ1-3; D perhaps matches TRBD1 (6 bases). The CDR3 consists of 16 residues. Germline V gene sequence: CDR1 MNHEY, CDR2 SVGAGI. Trimming removed 0 bases from V and 2 bases from J, with 11 bases in between. The CDR3 bases are TGTGCCAGCAGTTACTCGATCGGGGGCGCTGGAAACACCATATATTTT. Its translation: CASSYSIGGAGNTIYF.

The sample holds one count of this clone. V and J are TRBV24-1 and TRBJ2-2, with TRBD2 matching over 9 bases. V trimming: 7 bases; J trimming: 8 bases; junction bases outside the gene matches: 13. Per the germline V gene, CDR1 is KGHDR and CDR2 is SFDVKD. The CDR3 sequence is 16 residues long. The CDR3 loop is CATSPSSGELSGELFF. CDR3 nucleotide sequence: TGTGCCACCAGCCCATCTAGCGGGGAGCTGTCGGGGGAGCTGTTTTTT.

The chain combines TRBV11-2 with TRBJ2-7; D remains unclear. Germline V gene lookup returns CDR1 SGHAT and CDR2 FQNNGV. The CDR3 spans 15 residues. Trimming removed 0 bases from V and 3 bases from J, with 12 bases in between. CDR3 sequence reads: CASSLEPGQNYEQYV. CDR3 nucleotide sequence: TGTGCCAGCAGCTTAGAGCCAGGCCAAAACTACGAGCAGTACGTC.

The rearrangement uses TRBV27 and TRBJ1-1; D uncertain. CDR1 and CDR2 from the germline V gene are MNHEY and SMNVEV (reference sequence). V dropped 2 bases and J dropped 2 bases, with 9 bases sitting between them. This CDR3 is 14 amino acids long. CDR3 loop: CASSLQQRNTEAFF. The CDR3, as DNA: TGTGCCAGCAGTTTACAGCAACGCAACACTGAAGCTTTCTTT.

V gene TRBV2 combines with J gene TRBJ1-6; perhaps TRBD1 as D (6 bases). The ends were cut back, 6 bases at V and 4 bases at J, with 13 bases in the middle. This CDR3 is built from 15 residues. Germline V CDR1 and CDR2: SNHLY, FYNNEI. This chain's CDR3 is CASRGDGQYNSPLHF. For the CDR3, the DNA is TGTGCCAGCAGGGGCGATGGACAGTATAATTCACCCCTCCACTTT.

This chain uses TRBV2 with TRBJ1-2; a possible D gene is TRBD1 (6 bases). The V end lost 7 bases, the J end lost 7 bases, and 13 bases lay between the germline ends. This CDR3 comprises 12 residues. Germline CDR1 is SNHLY and CDR2 is FYNNEI. DNA of the CDR3: TGTGCCAGCACCTGGGGGGCGGGTGGCTACACCTTC. Translation gives CASTWGAGGYTF.

This chain connects TRBV3-1 (or the pseudogene TRBV3-2) to TRBJ2-1, with D uncertain. This CDR3 spans 17 amino acids. Looked up from germline, CDR1 is LGHDT and CDR2 is YNNKEL (reference sequence). Trimming shortened V by 2 bases and J by 1 base, and 15 bases separated the two germline ends. The CDR3 region has the DNA TGTGCCAGCAGCCAATGGACGGCCGGACCGTCCTACAATGAGCAGTTCTTC. Translated: CASSQWTAGPSYNEQFF.

This clone appeared once. The J gene is TRBJ2-5, the V gene TRBV29-1; D is perhaps TRBD1 (6 bases). Germline V CDR1 and CDR2: SQVTM, ANQGSEA. V was pared by 6 bases and J by 5 bases, with 16 bases between. This CDR3 has 13 residues. The CDR3 DNA is TGCAGCGTCCATTCTAGTAGGGGGGAGACCCAGTACTTC. It encodes CSVHSSRGETQYF.

About this clone itself: This sample includes further DNA sequences coding for the same CDR3. The CDR3 DNA reads as TGCAGCGCACCGGAGACCCAGTACTTC. It encodes CSAPETQYF. The chain has TRBV20-1 and TRBJ2-5, with D unresolved. The CDR3 consists of 9 residues. Per the germline V gene, CDR1 is DFQATT and CDR2 is SNEGSKA (reference sequence).

The chain has TRBV9 and TRBJ2-1, with 8 nucleotides matching TRBD2. J gave up 3 bases and V 3 bases, and 8 bases lay outside the gene matches. This CDR3 spans 16 amino acids. Germline-derived CDR1 and CDR2 are SGDLS and YYNGEE. CDR3 nucleotides: TGTGCCAGCAGCGGAACAGCGGGAGTGTTCTACAATGAGCAGTTCTTC. Protein sequence: CASSGTAGVFYNEQFF.

This clone showed up just once. The rearrangement links TRBV5-1 to TRBJ2-5, with TRBD2 matching over 7 bases. The V and J ends lost 4 bases and 7 bases, in that order; junction bases with no gene match: 10. Germline CDR1 SGHRS, CDR2 YFSETQ. The CDR3 extends over 14 amino acids. The CDR3 protein is CASSRPGLVGTQYF. The CDR3 coding sequence is TGCGCCAGCAGCCGCCCTGGACTAGTGGGGACCCAGTACTTC.

This clone was recorded only once. The V and J genes are TRBV28 and TRBJ2-1; 7 positions agree with TRBD2. From germline, CDR1 is MDHEN and CDR2 SYDVKM. This CDR3 contains 16 residues. The J segment lost 2 bases and the V segment lost 2 bases, leaving 6 bases of the junction unmatched. Written as DNA, the CDR3 is TGTGCCAGCAGTTTAATTGGCGGGAGCCCCTACAATGAGCAGTTCTTC. Amino acid sequence: CASSLIGGSPYNEQFF.

This chain connects TRBV29-1 to TRBJ1-2; maybe TRBD1 (5 bases). Germline-derived CDR1 and CDR2 are SQVTM and ANQGSEA. Between the trimmed V and J ends, which lost 4 bases and 3 bases, there was a span of 12 bases. The CDR3 is made up of 13 amino acids. The CDR3 protein is CSVGVGDDYGYTF. CDR3 bases: TGCAGCGTTGGAGTCGGGGACGACTATGGCTACACCTTC.

The table lists this clone with a count of one. The chain is built from TRBV28 and TRBJ1-5; unclear D gene. This CDR3 is built from 17 residues. The germline V gene encodes CDR1 MDHEN and CDR2 SYDVKM. V lost 3 bases and J 3 bases, leaving 18 bases between the germline ends. CDR3 DNA: TGTGCCAGCAGTTTCCCGGCGCGAGCTAGGACCAATCAGCCCCAGCATTTT. It codes for CASSFPARARTNQPQHF.

The CDR3 spells CASSLAPAATGELFF. Written as DNA, the CDR3 is TGTGCCAGCAGCTTAGCCCCCGCCGCCACCGGGGAGCTGTTTTTT. The V gene is TRBV7-9, the J gene TRBJ2-2, with D unclear. Trimming took off 0 bases at V and 4 bases at J, with 9 bases between the two ends. The CDR3 loop spans 15 amino acids. Germline CDR1 and CDR2: SEHNR and FQNEAQ (reference sequence).

A remark on this clone: Other DNA sequences in this specimen translate into the identical CDR3. The gene calls are TRBV27 and TRBJ2-5; possibly TRBD2 for D (6 bases). The CDR3 consists of 16 residues. V was trimmed by 6 bases and J by 5 bases, leaving 22 bases between them. Germline V gene data show CDR1 as MNHEY and CDR2 as SMNVEV (reference sequence). The CDR3 sequence is CASRFGGSGLAETQYF. CDR3 nucleotides: TGTGCCAGCAGGTTTGGGGGGAGTGGCCTCGCGGAGACCCAGTACTTC.

V gene TRBV6-2 or TRBV6-3 combines with J gene TRBJ2-3; D is uncertain. The CDR3 covers 12 residues. Trimming left V 6 bases short and J 15 bases short, with 19 bases between. The germline V gene has CDR1 MNHEY and CDR2 SVGEGT. In DNA, the CDR3 is TGTGCCAGCAGCGACCCTAGGAAGGGTAGCTATTTT. It is translated as CASSDPRKGSYF.

The chain carries TRBV2 and TRBJ2-1, with 8 bases that match TRBD2. Germline-derived CDR1 and CDR2 are SNHLY and FYNNEI. Germline trimming cut 4 bases from V and 12 bases from J; bases unmatched to any gene: 14. The length of the CDR3 is 15 residues. The CDR3 region has the DNA TGTGCCAGCAGTGGGCCGGGACTAGATTTGGGTCGGCAGTTCTTC. This codes for CASSGPGLDLGRQFF.

J is TRBJ2-5 and V is TRBV14; D is ambiguous. There are 13 residues in the CDR3. Per germline, CDR1 SGHDN and CDR2 FVKESK. Between the trimmed V and J ends, which lost 1 base and 5 bases, there was a span of 8 bases. The CDR3 loop is CASSQASRETQYF. The CDR3 bases are TGTGCCAGCAGCCAAGCCTCGCGCGAGACCCAGTACTTC.

V is TRBV5-1 and J is TRBJ1-2, with TRBD1 matching 8 bases. Per the germline V gene, CDR1 is SGHRS and CDR2 is YFSETQ. The CDR3 runs 13 residues. The V and J ends lost 3 bases and 6 bases, in that order; junction bases with no gene match: 4. The CDR3 nucleotides read TGCGCCAGCAGCTCGACAGGGGAGGATGGCTACACCTTC. Residues: CASSSTGEDGYTF.

J is TRBJ2-7 and V is TRBV19, with a tentative D call TRBD2 (6 bases). This CDR3 has 17 residues. V was trimmed by 3 bases and J by 7 bases, leaving 25 bases between them. Germline V CDR1 and CDR2: LNHDA, SQIVND (reference sequence). The CDR3 sequence is CASSMDSSGWGEEEQYF. Here the CDR3 DNA reads TGTGCCAGTAGTATGGATTCCTCGGGCTGGGGGGAGGAGGAGCAGTACTTC.